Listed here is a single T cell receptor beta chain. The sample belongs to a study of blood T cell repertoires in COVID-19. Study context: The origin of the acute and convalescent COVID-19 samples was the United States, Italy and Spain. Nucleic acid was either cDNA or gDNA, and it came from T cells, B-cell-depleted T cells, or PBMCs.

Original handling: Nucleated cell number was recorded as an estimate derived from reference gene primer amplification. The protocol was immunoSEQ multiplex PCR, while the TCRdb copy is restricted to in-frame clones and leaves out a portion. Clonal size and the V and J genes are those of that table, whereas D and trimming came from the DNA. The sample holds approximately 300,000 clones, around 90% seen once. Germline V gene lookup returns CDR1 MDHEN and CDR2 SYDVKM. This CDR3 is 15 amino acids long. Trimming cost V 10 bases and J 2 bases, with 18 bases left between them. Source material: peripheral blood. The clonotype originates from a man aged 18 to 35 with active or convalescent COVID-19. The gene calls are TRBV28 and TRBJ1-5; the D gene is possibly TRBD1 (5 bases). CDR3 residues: CAIARGDGGNQPQHF. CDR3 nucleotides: TGTGCCATCGCACGGGGGGATGGGGGCAATCAGCCCCAGCATTTT.